This T cell receptor (beta chain) was retrieved from a study of shared clonotypes between healthy human individuals (dated by TCRdb to the early 2020s). Regarding the study in general: A few men and a couple of women, aged 18 to 49 years, made up the cohort. The study deeply sequenced blood TCR repertoires of about 5 healthy adults to estimate repertoire size and the extent of clonotype sharing between individuals. To increase sequencing depth and limit assay-specific biases, TCR repertoire library preparation and sequencing were carried out by different laboratories using diverse techniques. Per donor, leukapheresis produced somewhere between about 0.9 and 10 billion PBMCs. For each donor, CD4 naive and CD4 memory were each run on three plates, CD8 naive on two plates, and CD8 memory on one plate. Overall results and qualifications from the work: Pairwise subsampling led to the expectation that sequencing depth would affect the degree of clonotype sharing among donors. Sampling was limited to blood, and TCR repertoires in tissue likely differ from TCR repertoires in blood. Even with the large sequencing depth, rarefaction of the sorted-subset datasets indicated that sequencing was incomplete. Naive subsets generally had larger estimated clonotype richness than memory subsets did. Because the study included a small number of donors, the genetic and exposure-history diversity represented was limited. When several donors were compared, the shared fraction of clonotypes was around 5.1% for naive CD4, 3.5% for naive CD8, 2% to 2.5% for memory CD4, and around 0.4% for memory CD8. Compared with non-shared clonotypes, clonotypes shared by all four sorted-subset donors had higher generation probabilities.

A remark on this clone: Its antigen specificity is not known. No much larger clone exists at a distance of one base, and base qualities are not known.

For the CD8 naive samples, CD45RO-negative cells were positively selected for CCR7, yielding a CD45RA+CCR7+ population from which TemRA cells were excluded. The donors were healthy, HIV-negative adults who had no recently reported acute infections or vaccinations. Every donor was a Caucasian adult residing in Nashville, Tennessee, USA. Blood was collected by leukapheresis, and PBMCs were isolated by Ficoll-Histopaque density gradient centrifugation and then cryopreserved in liquid nitrogen vapor phase. Purity and quantity of every magnetically sorted T cell population were checked by analytical flow cytometry. Each sorted fraction had its genomic DNA isolated and then quantified by UV absorbance on a Nanodrop 2000c. TCR CDR3 regions were amplified from genomic DNA by multiplex PCR using the deep immunoSEQ assay. Extracted genomic DNA from each cell subset was distributed evenly across all wells of several immunoSEQ 96-well plates, and each plate was treated as a replicate. For sorted subsets, approximately 210 ng of genomic DNA, equivalent to some 30,000 T cell genomes, went into each replicate PCR. Purified libraries were quantified with a Qubit 3.0 fluorometer, sized on a Bioanalyzer 2100, and re-quantified with the KAPA Library Quantification kit. A separate single-read 150-cycle Illumina NextSeq 550 flow cell was used to sequence each immunoSEQ 96-well plate. The study's own analysis went as follows. Because only junctional sequences without quality scores were contained in the immunoSEQ output, filtering matching that applied to full-length reads could not be performed. Sequences were annotated with PyIR, a Python wrapper for IgBLAST v1.9, using IMGT germline references to assign V/J genes and CDR3. Any read was removed if the V/J assignment was weak (E-value above 1e-6), the CDR3 was missing, or the read contained stop codons, out-of-frame junctions, or ambiguous translated residues. V3J clonotypes were defined as sequences sharing an identical inferred V gene, J gene, and CDR3 amino acid sequence. Percentage overlap between repertoires was computed as shared unique clonotypes divided by the size of the smaller repertoire. Three approaches were used to assess repertoire richness: RTK rarefaction, the Chao1 estimator, and Recon v2.1 estimates of unobserved clonotypes. For all TCRbeta clonotypes obtained by the gDNA method from a handful of donors, generation probabilities were computed with OLGA. TCRdb took over this immuneACCESS table, retaining in-frame rearrangements with V and J assigned. Such tables are incomplete; in checked studies, under half of the missing clones stem from an unresolved V gene, and the remainder is unexplained. D and trimming come from the DNA, and the V and J calls and clone size come from that table. This sample is represented by millions of clones; about 94% of them were singletons. The top ten clonotypes cover approximately 1.2% of the sample.

Sequencing was carried out using naive CD8+ T cells sorted from blood. This specimen's cell subset or site label, interpreted: CD45RA+CCR7+. This TCR derives from a young man in good health.

CDR3 reads: CSDPTGNSYNEQFF. The sequence in DNA is TGCAGCGACCCGACAGGGAACTCCTACAATGAGCAGTTCTTC. This chain joins TRBV29-1 to TRBJ2-1; TRBD1 matches 7 bases in the middle. CDR1 and CDR2, looked up from the germline V gene, are SQVTM and ANQGSEA. Trimming accounts for 7 bases at V and 0 bases at J, while the number of junction bases matched to no gene is 6. The CDR3 has 14 amino acids, counting the end cysteine and phenylalanine. Left in the record is the CDR3 DNA by itself, 42 bases read in frame from the first base.